The clone carrying this T cell receptor (beta chain) has only a few counts. Only in-frame clones appear in the TCRdb table, and some are missing; sequencing was by immunoSEQ multiplex PCR. Among 150,000 to 200,000 clones listed, about 85% were seen once. Germline assignment: CDR1 SGHAT and CDR2 FQNNGV. CDR3 length: 15 amino acids. Trimming took 4 bases from V and 4 from J; bases not matched to a gene: 9. This entry is derived from a study of lymphopenia after photon versus proton radiotherapy. The clonotype comes from a man aged 50 to 59 with gastric cancer. The material sequenced was peripheral blood, taken from a patient treated with photon-based radiotherapy. The rearrangement links TRBV11-2 to TRBJ2-7, with TRBD2 matching 8 bases. The CDR3: CASSSVREGVYEQYF. The CDR3 DNA sequence: TGTGCCAGCAGCTCCGTCCGGGAGGGTGTGTACGAGCAGTACTTC.